The rows below give T cell receptor beta chains drawn from one sample of a study of T cells in Graves' hyperthyroidism and ophthalmopathy. Via MiXCR, TCRdb re-called the multiplex PCR reads, giving one row per CDR3 protein. The sample comprises 500,000 to 650,000 distinct CDR3 sequences, 15% to 20% of which are singletons, and roughly 50% rests with the top ten. Sample: blood. All receptors derive from a man aged 35-49 years with Graves' ophthalmopathy. The CDR3 runs from the conserved cysteine through the conserved F or W. A D gene is named only where the DNA matches it firmly. Size values are once, few and many counts, or a class for expanded clones, and some rows have none.

V	size	J	D	DNA	CDR3
TRBV6-1	few	TRBJ1-1	.	TGTGCCAGCAGTTTATACCGGACAGAGAACACTGAAGCTTTCTTT	CASSLYRTENTEAFF
TRBV29-1	few	TRBJ2-3	.	TGCAGCGTTGAGCTAGCATCTGATACGCAGTATTTT	CSVELASDTQYF
TRBV28	many	TRBJ2-7	.	TGTGCCAGCACCCCAGGAAGTCCCCTGGGCTACGAGCAGTACTTC	CASTPGSPLGYEQYF
TRBV5-1	.	TRBJ2-3	TRBD1	TGCGCCAGCAGCTTGGAGGGGACAGGGGGCTTCGCAGATACGCAGTATTTT	CASSLEGTGGFADTQYF
TRBV27	many	TRBJ2-1	TRBD2	TGTGCCAGCAGTAGCCTAGCGGGAGAGAGCTCCTACAATGAGCAGTTCTTC	CASSSLAGESSYNEQFF
TRBV3-1	many	TRBJ2-1	.	TGTGCCAGCAGCCAAGATTTACAGTACAATGAGCAGTTCTTC	CASSQDLQYNEQFF
TRBV19	.	TRBJ2-1	.	TGTGCCAGTAGGAGCAGACCCAACAACAATGAGCAGTTCTTC	CASRSRPNNNEQFF
TRBV6-1	few	TRBJ2-4	.	TGTGCCAGCAGTGAAGCAAGGACTGCCCGGGTAGGAAACATTCAGTACTTC	CASSEARTARVGNIQYF
TRBV3-1	many	TRBJ1-4	.	TGTGCCAGCAGCCAACCAGGAGGGGCAACTAATGAAAAACTGTTTTTT	CASSQPGGATNEKLFF
TRBV5-1	.	TRBJ1-4	.	TGCGCCAGCAGCTTGCGGGGGCTCAATGAAAAACTGTTTTTT	CASSLRGLNEKLFF
TRBV20-1	few	TRBJ1-2	.	TGCAGTGCTGGGGGGGACGCCGGGAACTATGGCTACACCTTC	CSAGGDAGNYGYTF
TRBV6-5	.	TRBJ2-1	.	TGTGCCAGCAGTTACTCGACCAGCTCAGCAACCTACAATGAGCAGTTCTTC	CASSYSTSSATYNEQFF
TRBV9	.	TRBJ1-6	.	TGTGCCAGCAGCACCGGTAAACTCGGTTCACCCCTCCACTTT	CASSTGKLGSPLHF
TRBV7-3	.	TRBJ2-1	.	TGTGCCAGCAGTGACAGTAGGGGGAATGAGCAGTTCTTC	CASSDSRGNEQFF
TRBV4-2	many	TRBJ1-5	.	TGTGCCAGCAGCCAAGATGGAAGTGGCAATCAGCCCCAGCATTTT	CASSQDGSGNQPQHF
TRBV12-3/TRBV12-4	many	TRBJ2-7	TRBD2	TGTGCCAGCCGAACCGGGCTAGCGGGAGGAGGGGAGCAGTACTTC	CASRTGLAGGGEQYF
TRBV5-1	few	TRBJ1-5	.	TGCGCCAGCAGCTTATCTTTTGACGGAAATCAGCCCCAGCATTTT	CASSLSFDGNQPQHF
TRBV20-1	.	TRBJ2-1	.	TGCAGTGCGCAAACCGGGGGGCTAGGGCAGTTCTTC	CSAQTGGLGQFF
TRBV7-2	few	TRBJ1-4	.	TGTGCCAGCAGCTTAGCCTTCCCAGGGGAAAAACTGTTTTTT	CASSLAFPGEKLFF
TRBV20-1	many	TRBJ2-4	.	TGCAGTGCTCCACGGGACCTAACGCTTATAGCCAAAAACATTCAGTACTTC	CSAPRDLTLIAKNIQYF
TRBV7-9	.	TRBJ2-5	.	TGTGCCAGCAGCTTGACCACGTACCAAGAGACCCAGTACTTC	CASSLTTYQETQYF
TRBV12-3/TRBV12-4	many	TRBJ1-1	.	TGTGCCAGCAGTTTCGTTCAGGGTAAGAACACTGAAGCTTTCTTT	CASSFVQGKNTEAFF
TRBV11-1	few	TRBJ2-7	TRBD2	TGTGCCAGTAGTATCCTACTAGCGGAGTCGGTGGAGCAGTACTTC	CASSILLAESVEQYF
TRBV30	.	TRBJ1-2	.	TGTGCCTGGAGCACAGGGTCATACTATGGCTACACCTTC	CAWSTGSYYGYTF
TRBV3-1	few	TRBJ2-2	.	TGTGCCAGCAGCCGCAGACCTAACACCGGGGAGCTGTTTTTT	CASSRRPNTGELFF
TRBV6-2/TRBV6-3	.	TRBJ2-7	.	TGTGCCAGCAGTCCCGATCCGGGGCAGTACTTC	CASSPDPGQYF
TRBV5-6	.	TRBJ2-5	.	TGTGCCAGCAGCGCGGTAGCGCCCGGCGATGAGACCCAGTACTTC	CASSAVAPGDETQYF
TRBV20-1	.	TRBJ1-6	TRBD1	TGCAGTGCTAGATCTCCGGGGACAGGTGATAATTCACCCCTCCACTTT	CSARSPGTGDNSPLHF
TRBV4-2	few	TRBJ2-1	.	TGTGCCAGCAGCCAAGTTAGGCCTAGCTCCTACAATGAGCAGTTCTTC	CASSQVRPSSYNEQFF
TRBV10-3	.	TRBJ2-3	TRBD2	TGTGCCATCAGCGAGACTAGCGGGAGTGCCGATACGCAGTATTTT	CAISETSGSADTQYF
TRBV7-8	.	TRBJ2-7	.	TGTGCCAGCAGCTTAGATCAGGCGCGGGAGCAGTACTTC	CASSLDQAREQYF
TRBV30	.	TRBJ2-3	.	TGTGCCTGGGGCGTGGGGGCGGGAGCAGATACGCAGTATTTT	CAWGVGAGADTQYF
TRBV27	few	TRBJ2-7	TRBD1	TGTGCCAGCAGTTTATCCCACAGGGGAAACTACGAGCAGTACTTC	CASSLSHRGNYEQYF
TRBV12-3/TRBV12-4	many	TRBJ1-2	.	TGTGCCAGCAGCCCACGGGCCCCCGGTGGCTATGGCTACACCTTC	CASSPRAPGGYGYTF
TRBV3-1	many	TRBJ1-1	.	TGTGCCAGCAGCCAGAGGGAGAACACTGAAGCTTTCTTT	CASSQRENTEAFF
TRBV7-3	many	TRBJ1-2	.	TGTGCCAGCAGCTCCGGCCGCGATGGCTACACCTTC	CASSSGRDGYTF
TRBV6-6	many	TRBJ2-7	.	TGTGCCAGCAGTTACGTGGGCGATCTCGAGCAGTACTTC	CASSYVGDLEQYF
TRBV6-5	few	TRBJ2-7	.	TGTGCCAGCAGTTACTCGGCAGGGGCCTACGAGCAGTACTTC	CASSYSAGAYEQYF
TRBV28	few	TRBJ2-2	TRBD1	TGTGCCAGCACCCCGCGGGACAGGGGGCGCAAGGGCACCGGGGAGCTGTTTTTT	CASTPRDRGRKGTGELFF
TRBV3-1	.	TRBJ2-2	TRBD2	TGTGCCAGCAGCTTTGAGCGGGGGGGCCGAGAGGAGCTGTTTTTT	CASSFERGGREELFF
TRBV12-3/TRBV12-4	many	TRBJ1-1	.	TGTGCCAGCAGTTTAAGGGGAGGCAACACTGAAGCTTTCTTT	CASSLRGGNTEAFF
TRBV12-3/TRBV12-4	many	TRBJ2-3	TRBD2	TGTGCCAGCAGCCCCCAGGCGGGAGCTAGCACAGATACGCAGTATTTT	CASSPQAGASTDTQYF
TRBV5-1	.	TRBJ2-1	TRBD2	TGCGCCAGCAGCTTGGTGGCTAGCGGGGGGGTCCATGAGCAGTTCTTC	CASSLVASGGVHEQFF
TRBV25-1	.	TRBJ2-1	TRBD1	TGTGCCAGCAGTACCTTACCAGAGACAGGGATAAACAGGGGCAATGAGCAGTTCTTC	CASSTLPETGINRGNEQFF
TRBV27	many	TRBJ2-3	.	TGTGCCAGCAGTTTAGGGGCCGTTCGCACAGATACGCAGTATTTT	CASSLGAVRTDTQYF
TRBV11-2	many	TRBJ2-7	.	TGTGCCAGCAGCCTCCGGGGGCTCCTTTCGGAGCAGTACTTC	CASSLRGLLSEQYF
TRBV16	.	TRBJ2-7	TRBD1	TGTGCCAGCAGCCAATCGGCCGGGACAGGGGGATACGAGCAGTACTTC	CASSQSAGTGGYEQYF
TRBV29-1	few	TRBJ1-2	TRBD1	TGCAGCGCCCAGGGGGACTATGGCTACACCTTC	CSAQGDYGYTF